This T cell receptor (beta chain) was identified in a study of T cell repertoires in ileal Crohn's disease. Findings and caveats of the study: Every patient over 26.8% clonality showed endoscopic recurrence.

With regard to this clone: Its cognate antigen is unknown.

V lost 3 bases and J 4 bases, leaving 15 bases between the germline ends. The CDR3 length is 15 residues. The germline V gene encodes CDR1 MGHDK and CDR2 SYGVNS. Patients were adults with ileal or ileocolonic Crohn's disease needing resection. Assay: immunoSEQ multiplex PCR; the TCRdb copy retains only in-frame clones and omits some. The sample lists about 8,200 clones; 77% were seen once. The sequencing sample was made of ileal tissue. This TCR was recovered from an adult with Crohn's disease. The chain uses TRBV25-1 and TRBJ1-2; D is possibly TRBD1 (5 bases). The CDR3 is CASSDWQGGSYGYTF. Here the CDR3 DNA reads TGTGCCAGCAGTGATTGGCAGGGTGGGTCCTATGGCTACACCTTC.